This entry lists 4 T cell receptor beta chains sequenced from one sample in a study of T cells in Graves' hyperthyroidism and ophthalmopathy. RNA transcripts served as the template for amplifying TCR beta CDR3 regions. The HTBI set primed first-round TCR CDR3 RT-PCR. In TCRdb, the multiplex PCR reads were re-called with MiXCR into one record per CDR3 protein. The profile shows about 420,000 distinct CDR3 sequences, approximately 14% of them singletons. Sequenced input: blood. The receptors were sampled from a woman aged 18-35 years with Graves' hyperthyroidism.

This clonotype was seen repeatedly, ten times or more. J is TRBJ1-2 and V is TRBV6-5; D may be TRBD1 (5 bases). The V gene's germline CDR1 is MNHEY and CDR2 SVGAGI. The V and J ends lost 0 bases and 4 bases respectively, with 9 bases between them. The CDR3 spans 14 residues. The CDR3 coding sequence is TGTGCCAGCAGTTACTCCCAGGGCGGCTATGGCTACACCTTC. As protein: CASSYSQGGYGYTF.

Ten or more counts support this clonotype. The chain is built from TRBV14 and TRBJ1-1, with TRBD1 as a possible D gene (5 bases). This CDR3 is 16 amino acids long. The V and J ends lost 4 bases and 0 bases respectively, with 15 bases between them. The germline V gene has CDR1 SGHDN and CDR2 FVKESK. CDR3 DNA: TGTGCCAGCAGCCTACACCCCGGGACTGTGAACACTGAAGCTTTCTTT. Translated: CASSLHPGTVNTEAFF.

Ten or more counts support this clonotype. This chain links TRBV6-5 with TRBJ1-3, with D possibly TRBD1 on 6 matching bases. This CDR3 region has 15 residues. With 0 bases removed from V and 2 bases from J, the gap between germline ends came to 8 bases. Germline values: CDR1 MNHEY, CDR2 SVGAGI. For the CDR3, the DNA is TGTGCCAGCAGTTACTCGAACAGGGCTGGAAACACCATATATTTT. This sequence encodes CASSYSNRAGNTIYF.

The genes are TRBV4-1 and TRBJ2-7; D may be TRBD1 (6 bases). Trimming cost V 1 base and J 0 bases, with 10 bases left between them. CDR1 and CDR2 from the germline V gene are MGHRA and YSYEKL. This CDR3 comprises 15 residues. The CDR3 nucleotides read TGCGCCAGCAGCCAAGCGTTGGACAGCTCCTACGAGCAGTACTTC. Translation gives CASSQALDSSYEQYF.